Presented here are 22 T cell receptor beta chains from one specimen sequenced in a study of blood T cell repertoires in COVID-19. Only in-frame clones appear in the TCRdb table, and some are missing; sequencing was by immunoSEQ multiplex PCR. The sample has some 350,000 clones, over 70% seen once. The specimen sequenced was PBMCs or T cells enriched from blood (not recorded which). The receptors originated from a man aged 25 to 45 who had recovered from COVID-19.

This sequence joins TRBV12-3 or TRBV12-4 and TRBJ1-1; TRBD1 matches at 9 bases. This CDR3 is built from 13 residues. V dropped 7 bases and J dropped 5; count of bases not matched to a gene: 5. The CDR3 nucleotides read TGTGCCAGCATCCGACAGGGGGATACTGAAGCTTTCTTT. It codes for CASIRQGDTEAFF.

This clone has just one count. The chain links TRBV12-3 or TRBV12-4 to TRBJ1-1, with 9 nucleotides matching TRBD1. V was clipped by 7 bases and J by 11 bases; unmatched bases: 11. This CDR3 region has 13 residues. The DNA of the CDR3 is TGTGCCAGCACCAGGGACAGGGAGGATGGGGCTTTCTTT. This translates into CASTRDREDGAFF.

Written as DNA, the CDR3 is TGTGCCAGCTCACCACCGCTAACAGGGGGGAACGAGCAGTTCTTC. As protein: CASSPPLTGGNEQFF. V gene TRBV18 combines with J gene TRBJ2-1; the match to TRBD1 covers 8 bases. From germline, CDR1 is KGHSH and CDR2 LQKENI. V lost 0 bases and J lost 10; bases outside the gene matches: 8. This CDR3 has 15 residues.

V is TRBV19 and J is TRBJ2-2; 7 positions match TRBD1. This CDR3 has 13 amino acids. V was clipped by 6 bases and J by 6 bases; unmatched bases: 4. The germline gives CDR1 LNHDA, CDR2 SQIVND (reference sequence). CDR3 sequence: CASSTGVAGELFF. CDR3 nucleotide sequence: TGTGCCAGTAGCACAGGGGTGGCCGGGGAGCTGTTTTTT.

DNA for the CDR3: TGCGCCAGCAGCCGGACTAGCGGGGGGGCAGAGACCCAGTACTTC. Its protein product is CASSRTSGGAETQYF. V is TRBV5-1 and J is TRBJ2-5; TRBD2 matches at 15 bases. CDR3 size: 15 residues. V shed 4 bases, J shed 4 bases, and the junction held 2 bases outside the gene matches. Germline CDR1 is SGHRS and CDR2 is YFSETQ.

The rearrangement joins TRBV5-1 to TRBJ1-5; 10 nucleotides align to TRBD1. J gave up 4 bases and V 3 bases, and 4 bases lay outside the gene matches. The germline gives CDR1 SGHRS, CDR2 YFSETQ. CDR3 size: 15 residues. The CDR3 region is CASSSGTGVNQPQHF. The CDR3 nucleotides read TGCGCCAGCAGCTCCGGGACAGGGGTTAATCAGCCCCAGCATTTT. Using reference TRBV5-1 and TRBJ1-5 for the parts outside the CDR3, the full variable domain is KAGVTQTPRYLIKTRGQQVTLSCSPISGHRSVSWYQQTPGQGLQFLFEYFSETQRNKGNFPGRFSGRQFSNSRSEMNVSTLELGDSALYLCASSSGTGVNQPQHFGDGTRLSIL.

This clone occurred once. The chain uses TRBV6-6 and TRBJ2-1; D unclear. The V end was cut by 3 bases, the J end by 4 bases, with 10 bases between. The CDR3 contains 14 residues. Germline loops: CDR1 MNHNY, CDR2 SVGAGI (reference sequence). CDR3 residues: CASSYRAIYNEQFF. CDR3 nucleotide sequence: TGTGCCAGCAGTTATCGCGCTATTTACAATGAGCAGTTCTTC.

J is TRBJ2-2 and V is TRBV2; 9 nucleotides line up with TRBD1. The germline V gene encodes CDR1 SNHLY and CDR2 FYNNEI. The CDR3 spans 14 residues. V lost 8 bases, J lost 5 bases, and 6 bases stayed unmatched. DNA of the CDR3: TGTGCCAGCTCGAGGGACAGGGCTACCGGGGAGCTGTTTTTT. This encodes CASSRDRATGELFF.

CDR3 sequence: CASSALRRNTEAFF. The CDR3 coding sequence is TGTGCCAGCAGCGCCTTGAGGAGGAACACTGAAGCTTTCTTT. The chain recombines TRBV7-9 with TRBJ1-1; D call uncertain. V lost 5 bases to trimming and J lost 1 base, with 11 bases between them. The CDR3 loop spans 14 amino acids. Germline CDR1 reads SEHNR; CDR2 reads FQNEAQ (reference sequence).

CDR3 in DNA: TGTGCCAGCAGAGTAAAGGGGTTAACCTACAATGAGCAGTTCTTC. Amino acid sequence: CASRVKGLTYNEQFF. The chain has TRBV6-5 and TRBJ2-1; D possibly corresponds to TRBD1 (5 bases). This CDR3 has 15 residues. The V gene lost 6 bases and the J gene lost 2 bases, with 14 bases spanning the gap. Germline CDR1 and CDR2: MNHEY and SVGAGI.

This clone has just a few counts. This specimen includes other DNA sequences encoding the same CDR3. V is TRBV29-1 and J is TRBJ2-2; D is perhaps TRBD2 (5 bases). Germline V lookup: CDR1 SQVTM, CDR2 ANQGSEA. The CDR3 loop spans 12 amino acids. Trimming left V 3 bases short and J 5 bases short, with 7 bases between. CDR3 bases: TGCAGCGTTGAGGGAGAGACCGGGGAGCTGTTTTTT. As protein: CSVEGETGELFF.

The J gene is TRBJ2-5, the V gene TRBV18; the match to TRBD1 covers 7 bases. From germline, CDR1 is KGHSH and CDR2 LQKENI. The ends lost 3 bases at V and 5 bases at J; junction bases unmatched: 6. This CDR3 contains 14 residues. The CDR3, as DNA: TGTGCCAGCTCACCGGCAGGGGGTGAGGAGACCCAGTACTTC. Its protein is CASSPAGGEETQYF.

The V call is TRBV19, the J call TRBJ1-6; TRBD1 matches at 9 bases. After removal of 3 bases from V and 8 bases from J, the junction contained 8 bases not matched to a gene. CDR3 length: 16 residues. Germline lookup yields CDR1 LNHDA and CDR2 SQIVND (reference sequence). The chain's CDR3 is CASSILTGTGHSPLHF. In DNA, the CDR3 is TGTGCCAGTAGTATCTTGACCGGGACAGGGCATTCACCCCTCCACTTT. Full variable domain (outside the CDR3, taken from reference TRBV19 and TRBJ1-6): DGGITQSPKYLFRKEGQNVTLSCEQNLNHDAMYWYRQDPGQGLRLIYYSQIVNDFQKGDIAEGYSVSREKKESFPLTVTSAQKNPTAFYLCASSILTGTGHSPLHFGNGTRLTVT.

The chain has TRBV12-3 or TRBV12-4 and TRBJ1-6, with unresolved D. V lost 5 bases to trimming and J lost 12 bases, with 11 bases between them. The CDR3 sequence is 12 residues long. The CDR3 region has the DNA TGTGCCAGCAGTCTCTGGGCCCAACCCCTCCACTTT. As protein: CASSLWAQPLHF.

This rearrangement joins TRBV28 to TRBJ2-7; perhaps TRBD1 as D (6 bases). V lost 7 bases to trimming and J lost 0 bases, with 16 bases between them. Germline CDR1 MDHEN, CDR2 SYDVKM. CDR3 size: 15 residues. The CDR3, as DNA: TGTGCCAGCACCCACGGGGACACAATCTCCTACGAGCAGTACTTC. This encodes CASTHGDTISYEQYF.

The rearrangement joins TRBV6-5 to TRBJ2-7, with D perhaps TRBD1 (5 bases). The CDR3 is 14 amino acids. Germline loops: CDR1 MNHEY, CDR2 SVGAGI. V lost 6 bases, J lost 0 bases, and 12 bases lay in between. The CDR3 nucleotides are TGTGCCAGCAGCACAGGAATATCCTCCTACGAGCAGTACTTC. Translated: CASSTGISSYEQYF.

In DNA form, the CDR3 reads TGTGCCACCAGCAGACCACAGGGTGCCGATGAGCAGTTCTTC. It specifies CATSRPQGADEQFF. The chain employs TRBV15 and TRBJ2-1; tentatively, D is TRBD1 (6 bases). Trimming left V 2 bases short and J 8 bases short, with 13 bases between. The CDR3 is 14 residues long. Looked up from germline, CDR1 is LNHNV and CDR2 is YYDKDF (reference sequence).

The genes are TRBV5-4 and TRBJ2-7; 9 bases map to TRBD2. The CDR3 has 17 amino acids. CDR1 is SGHNT and CDR2 is YYREEE in the germline V gene (reference sequence). Trimming removed 0 bases from V and 0 bases from J; junction bases left unmatched: 7. CDR3 sequence reads: CASSLAPSGASSYEQYF. The CDR3 DNA follows: TGTGCCAGCAGCTTGGCACCTAGCGGGGCGAGCTCCTACGAGCAGTACTTC.

In the case of this clone: The junction departs from the called germline gene at one end, perhaps through a read error. The chain combines TRBV7-3 with TRBJ1-2; D is uncertain. CDR1 is SGHTA, CDR2 FQGTGA, per germline. This CDR3 comprises 14 residues. For the CDR3, the DNA is TGTGCCAGCAACTTAAGCACTGAAAAGTATGGCTACACCTTC. Encoded protein: CASNLSTEKYGYTF.

The gene calls are TRBV24-1 and TRBJ2-2; 7 nucleotides agree with TRBD1. V shed 4 bases and J 3 bases; nucleotides not matched to a gene: 7. The germline V gene encodes CDR1 KGHDR and CDR2 SFDVKD. The CDR3 runs to 16 residues. CDR3 sequence reads: CATSDPTGKDTGELFF. The CDR3 nucleotides are TGTGCCACCAGTGACCCGACAGGGAAGGACACCGGGGAGCTGTTTTTT.

This chain joins TRBV11-2 and TRBJ2-7; maybe TRBD2 (5 bases). The CDR3 sequence is 17 residues long. Germline V gene sequence: CDR1 SGHAT, CDR2 FQNNGV. V dropped 1 base and J dropped 2 bases, with 18 bases sitting between them. CDR3 residues: CASSLGPGYEWPYEQYF. CDR3 nucleotide sequence: TGTGCCAGCAGCTTAGGGCCGGGGTATGAATGGCCCTACGAGCAGTACTTC.

This chain links TRBV15 with TRBJ2-3; TRBD1 matches 7 bases. The V and J ends lost 2 bases and 1 base, in that order; junction bases with no gene match: 9. The CDR3 spans 17 residues. CDR1 is LNHNV, CDR2 YYDKDF, per germline (reference sequence). Here the CDR3 reads CATSRHRGQWRTDTQYF. CDR3 DNA sequence: TGTGCCACCAGCAGACACCGGGGACAGTGGCGCACAGATACGCAGTATTTT.